The next 10 T cell receptor beta chains were all read from a single sample in a study of tumor-infiltrating lymphocytes in oesophageal squamous cell carcinoma. Using its own MiXCR run on the PCR reads, TCRdb lists one record per CDR3 protein. The repertoire holds 15,000 to 20,000 distinct CDR3 sequences, with 50% as singletons. The sequencing input was esophageal tumor tissue. The receptors were gathered from a male donor with esophageal squamous cell carcinoma.

This clonotype was detected ten times or more. The chain recombines TRBV6-1 with TRBJ2-1; 14 nucleotides align to TRBD2. The J call may be wrong; the DNA end is better matched by TRBJ2-7. There are 16 residues in the CDR3. CDR1 and CDR2 from the germline V gene are MNHNS and SASEGT. For the CDR3, the DNA is TGTGCCAGCAGTGGGGGACTAGCGGGAGCCTACAATGAGCAGTACTTC. Its protein is CASSGGLAGAYNEQYF.

This clonotype has more than one count but fewer than ten. The V gene is TRBV7-9, the J gene TRBJ1-2; no clear D gene. CDR3 length: 15 amino acids. Germline V gene lookup returns CDR1 SEHNR and CDR2 FQNEAQ (reference sequence). Trimming cost V 7 bases and J 4 bases, with 19 bases left between them. DNA for the CDR3: TGTGCCAGCACCCCGGGGTTGTCGCGGGGCTATGGCTACACCTTC. It codes for CASTPGLSRGYGYTF.

This clonotype was observed a handful of times. V gene TRBV19 combines with J gene TRBJ2-7; D ambiguous. V was trimmed by 3 bases and J by 3 bases, leaving 21 bases between them. The CDR3 sequence is 17 residues long. Germline CDR1 LNHDA, CDR2 SQIVND (reference sequence). The CDR3 sequence is CASSISGSRVEGYEQYF. CDR3 coding DNA: TGTGCCAGTAGTATCTCCGGGTCAAGGGTGGAAGGCTACGAGCAGTACTTC.

The gene calls are TRBV12-3 or TRBV12-4 and TRBJ2-1; 9 bases align to TRBD2. The J call is doubtful: the DNA matches TRBJ2-7 better. This CDR3 region has 14 residues. The CDR3 DNA sequence: TGTGCCAGCAGTTATAGCGGGAGCGGCTACGAGCAGTACTTC. This codes for CASSYSGSGYEQYF.

On this clonotype itself: Being one base from a much bigger clone, this may be a read error. The V call is TRBV6-1, the J call TRBJ2-7; 7 bases align to TRBD1. The J call may not be correct, given that the DNA end is closer to TRBJ2-5. The germline CDR1 and CDR2 sequences are MNHNS and SASEGT. The CDR3 runs 13 residues. CDR3 residues: CASSGTAVGTQYF. In DNA, the CDR3 is TGTGCCAGCAGCGGGACAGCGGTTGGGACCCAGTACTTC.

The chain is built from TRBV7-4 and TRBJ2-6, with a possible D match to TRBD2 (6 bases). Germline-derived CDR1 and CDR2 are SGHVT and SQSDAQ. The V gene lost 1 base and the J gene lost 0 bases, with 13 bases spanning the gap. CDR3 size: 18 residues. Here the CDR3 DNA reads TGTGCCAGCAGCTTAGGGGGGACTGTCATCTCTGGGGCCAACGTCCTGACTTTC. Translated: CASSLGGTVISGANVLTF. Together with reference TRBV7-4 and TRBJ2-6, the CDR3 gives the full variable domain: GAGVSQSPRYKVAKRGRDVALRCDSISGHVTLYWYRQTLGQGSEVLTYSQSDAQRDKSGRPSGRFSAERPERSVSTLKIQRTEQGDSAVYLCASSLGGTVISGANVLTFGAGSRLTVL.

The rearrangement joins TRBV7-6 to TRBJ1-4; the D is unclear. CDR3 length equals 13 residues. Deletions cut 7 bases from V and 8 bases from J, with 14 bases between. Germline CDR1 and CDR2: SGHVS and FNYEAQ. CDR3 sequence reads: CASKAVDGEKLFF. For the CDR3, the DNA is TGTGCCAGCAAGGCAGTGGATGGGGAAAAACTGTTTTTT.

In its sample, this clonotype was seen many times. The chain joins TRBV24-1 to TRBJ2-3, with 8 bases that match TRBD1. After removal of 5 bases from V and 1 base from J, the junction contained 7 bases not matched to a gene. Germline V gene sequence: CDR1 KGHDR, CDR2 SFDVKD. The CDR3 is made up of 16 amino acids. The CDR3 sequence is CATSGRTGLRTDTQYF. CDR3 DNA: TGTGCCACCAGTGGCCGGACAGGGTTGCGCACAGATACGCAGTATTTT.

The chain joins TRBV28 to TRBJ2-3; 9 bases line up with TRBD2. The J call may be wrong; the DNA end is better matched by TRBJ2-1. CDR1 and CDR2 (germline): MDHEN, SYDVKM. The CDR3 has 14 residues. The CDR3 protein is CASIRSGRLGEQFF. The CDR3 nucleotides read TGTGCCAGCATAAGGAGCGGGAGGCTGGGGGAGCAGTTCTTC.

The chain recombines TRBV7-3 with TRBJ2-7; D is ambiguous. CDR1 is SGHTA and CDR2 is FQGTGA in the germline V gene. CDR3 length equals 12 residues. V lost 1 base and J lost 7, with 8 bases in between. CDR3 DNA sequence: TGTGCCAGCAGCTTAAAGGGTAGAGAGCAGTACTTC. Residues: CASSLKGREQYF. The full variable domain, with the rest looked up from reference TRBV7-3 and TRBJ2-7, is GAGVSQTPSNKVTEKGKYVELRCDPISGHTALYWYRQSLGQGPEFLIYFQGTGAADDSGLPNDRFFAVRPEGSVSTLKIQRTERGDSAVYLCASSLKGREQYFGPGTRLTVT.